This TCR beta chain was sequenced for a study of early T cells in non-severe SARS-CoV-2 infection. Study at large: With bulk RNA from unsorted whole blood as input, sequencing yielded unpaired chains.

The TCR library protocol was used to attach unique molecular identifiers. These identifiers were attached to individual cDNA molecules. TCRdb processed the 5' RACE reads anew with MiXCR; each CDR3 protein has one entry. The sample comprises tens of thousands of distinct CDR3 sequences, roughly an eighth of which are singletons, and less than 8.5% rests with the top ten. Findings and caveats of the study: VDJdb-based annotation leaned toward anti-spike CD8 responses and missed private and CD4 specificities.

A note on this clonotype: The antigen is undetermined.

The CDR3 loop spans 13 amino acids. V was trimmed by 7 bases and J by 1 base, leaving 10 bases between them. Per the germline V gene, CDR1 is SNHLY and CDR2 is FYNNEI. The gene calls are TRBV2 and TRBJ1-1; D gene unclear. This TCR was sampled from an adult who was a healthcare worker with PCR-confirmed SARS-CoV-2 infection or an uninfected control (not recorded which). The sample consisted of whole blood. CDR3 sequence reads: CASKFESNTEAFF. The CDR3 DNA reads TGTGCCAGCAAGTTTGAGTCGAACACTGAAGCTTTCTTT. Full variable domain (remainder filled in from reference TRBV2 and TRBJ1-1): EPEVTQTPSHQVTQMGQEVILRCVPISNHLYFYWYRQILGQKVEFLVSFYNNEISEKSEIFDDQFSVERPDGSNFTLKIRSTKLEDSAMYFCASKFESNTEAFFGQGTRLTVV.